This TCR beta chain was profiled in a study of blood T cell repertoires in COVID-19. Study overall: T cells, B-cell-depleted T cells, or PBMCs supplied cDNA or gDNA.

Libraries were prepared by immunoSEQ multiplex PCR; TCRdb keeps only in-frame clonotypes and omits some of them. This table has about 460,000 clones, about nine tenths appearing once. The length of the CDR3 is 16 residues. V lost 7 bases to trimming and J lost 4 bases, with 20 bases between them. Germline CDR1 reads LNHDA; CDR2 reads SQIVND (reference sequence). Membership in each cohort depended on participant-reported clinical history. What the recovered Cohort 3 donors had was two negative PCRs, clearance, or symptom resolution. The sequence derives from a woman in her sixties or seventies who had recovered from COVID-19. The chain has TRBV19 and TRBJ1-5; D call uncertain. Sequencing was carried out using PBMCs or T cells enriched from blood (not recorded which). In nucleotides, the CDR3 is TGTGCCAGTACGGGAGGGATTTTTTTCCCGAATCAGCCCCAGCATTTT. Translating gives CASTGGIFFPNQPQHF.